This T cell receptor beta chain is drawn from a study of blood T cell repertoires in COVID-19. Study context: Acute and convalescent COVID-19 samples came from the United States, Italy and Spain. Sources were T cells, B-cell-depleted T cells, or PBMCs; the material itself was cDNA or gDNA.

Under the authors' procedure: Amplification of reference gene primers was used by the study to estimate nucleated cell counts. Measured with immunoSEQ multiplex PCR; TCRdb has only the in-frame clones, and not every one. V, J and clone size reflect that table, while D and trimming were determined from the DNA. The sample carries roughly 160,000 clones, 84% recorded once. There are a few counts of this clone. The CDR3 totals 16 residues. V shed 6 bases, J shed 0 bases, and the junction held 10 bases outside the gene matches. From germline, CDR1 is SNHLY and CDR2 FYNNEI. Sequencing input: peripheral blood. V and J are TRBV2 and TRBJ2-7, with 8 nucleotides matching TRBD2. This clonotype originated in a man aged 70 or older with active or convalescent COVID-19. CDR3 amino acids: CASRYGGAGVSYEQYF. The CDR3 DNA is TGTGCCAGCAGATACGGGGGAGCGGGAGTCTCCTACGAGCAGTACTTC.